The present T cell receptor (beta chain) was sequenced within a study of cytomegalovirus exposure and HLA in healthy donors. Points from the study as a whole: There were 150 to 200 TCR beta chains listed as cytomegalovirus-associated. Analysis performed later showed TCR beta chains linked to HLA being more clonally expanded than equally common others. An Asian-associated ancestry cluster reportedly showed fewer N-insertions than the approximately 700-donor mean in a later analysis.

V was clipped by 4 bases and J by 8 bases; unmatched bases: 9. Germline V gene sequence: CDR1 SGDLS, CDR2 YYNGEE. The CDR3 contains 16 residues. 60 Vbeta and 13 Jbeta primers were used in PCR. Clones were sequenced by immunoSEQ multiplex PCR, and TCRdb holds only the in-frame ones, with some missing. Of 80,000 to 130,000 clones listed, 75% to 85% are singletons. This clone was detected a few times. The antigen is unknown. The V gene is TRBV9, the J gene TRBJ2-1, with 13 nucleotides matching TRBD2. This TCR derives from a female donor in good health and CMV-seropositive. Material for sequencing was PBMCs. The chain's CDR3 is CASSPWTSGRNDEQFF. The CDR3 DNA reads as TGTGCCAGCAGCCCCTGGACTAGCGGGAGAAATGATGAGCAGTTCTTC.